This TCR beta chain was documented in a study of regulatory T cells in long-lasting Graves disease. Findings and caveats of the study: Few sampled subjects may have lowered accuracy.

This clonotype has more than one count but fewer than ten. Its matching antigen is unknown. Germline V gene sequence: CDR1 SGHAT, CDR2 FQNNGV. The CDR3 covers 17 residues. V was pared by 5 bases and J by 3 bases, with 22 bases between. Through Arm-PCR of CDR3 regions and iRepertoire HTBI primers, TCR beta libraries were built. TCRdb itself ran the multiplex PCR reads through MiXCR, one entry per CDR3 protein. The sample holds some 450,000 distinct CDR3 sequences, around a quarter seen once. Documented time point: persistent/refractory GD, antithyroid drugs over 5 years with positive TRAb. Generation of the TCR library employed RNA extracted from PBMCs.

This TCR came from a female donor with Graves disease. The material sequenced was peripheral blood mononuclear cells (PBMCs), taken when the disease was refractory, from a patient treated with antithyroid drugs. V gene TRBV11-2 combines with J gene TRBJ1-2; D is uncertain. The CDR3 sequence is CASSLRPPLVSHYGYTF. CDR3 bases: TGTGCCAGCAGCCTCAGACCCCCCCTCGTCAGCCACTATGGCTACACCTTC. The full variable domain, in which reference TRBV11-2 and TRBJ1-2 provide the parts outside the CDR3, is EAGVAQSPRYKIIEKRQSVAFWCNPISGHATLYWYQQILGQGPKLLIQFQNNGVVDDSQLPKDRFSAERLKGVDSTLKIQPAKLEDSAVYLCASSLRPPLVSHYGYTFGSGTRLTVV.